The rows below give T cell receptor beta chains drawn from one sample of a study of CD8 T cells in Susac syndrome. TCRdb passed the immunoSEQ multiplex PCR reads through MiXCR, listing each CDR3 protein once. The profile shows about 77,000 distinct CDR3 sequences, 85% to 95% of them singletons. Material: CD4+ T cells from PBMCs. These receptors were taken from a human donor with Susac syndrome. The CDR3 runs from the conserved cysteine through the conserved F or W. D genes are given only for firm matches. Clone size, where shown, is once, few, many, or a class for clones that have expanded.

TRBD1 | TRBJ2-7 | NA | TRBV12-3/TRBV12-4 | 17 | TGTGCCAGCAGTCCCCCGACCCCCGGGACAGGGGTCTACGAGCAGTACTTC | CASSPPTPGTGVYEQYF
TRBD2 | TRBJ2-7 | NA | TRBV5-1 | 18 | TGCGCCAGCAGCGTTGGACTAGCGGGAGGGCTGAATACGGGCGAGCAGTACTTC | CASSVGLAGGLNTGEQYF
NA | TRBJ1-1 | NA | TRBV25-1 | 15 | TGTGCCAGCAGTGAGGCGGGGGGGGCGCGCACTGAAGCTTTCTTT | CASSEAGGARTEAFF
TRBD1 | TRBJ1-4 | NA | TRBV27 | 16 | TGTGCCAGCAGCATGACAGGGAGAGGGACTAATGAAAAACTGTTTTTT | CASSMTGRGTNEKLFF
NA | TRBJ2-7 | NA | TRBV1 | 16 | TGCACCAGCAGCCTCCCCGGGGCTAGCGGGGTCTACGAGCAGTACTTC | CTSSLPGASGVYEQYF
NA | TRBJ1-1 | NA | TRBV10-3 | 13 | TGTGCCATCAGACTCCTAGGGGACACTGAAGCTTTCTTT | CAIRLLGDTEAFF
NA | TRBJ1-5 | NA | TRBV12-3/TRBV12-4 | 14 | TGTGCCAGCACACTGGGCCTTCCCGGTCAGCCCCAGCATTTT | CASTLGLPGQPQHF
TRBD2 | TRBJ2-1 | NA | TRBV7-2 | 16 | TGTGCCGCATCGGGGGGGCCGGGACACTTATACAATGAGCAGTTCTTC | CAASGGPGHLYNEQFF
TRBD2 | TRBJ2-7 | NA | TRBV11-2 | 15 | TGTGCCAGCAGCCGAGGACTAGCGATCTCCTACGAGCAGTACTTC | CASSRGLAISYEQYF
TRBD2 | TRBJ2-7 | NA | TRBV28 | 15 | TGTGCCAGCAGGGTCGGGACTAGCGCTACCTACGAGCAGTACTTC | CASRVGTSATYEQYF
TRBD1 | TRBJ1-2 | NA | TRBV29-1 | 17 | TGCAGCGTTGCGGGGGACAGGGGAACAGGGAGTAACTATGGCTACACCTTC | CSVAGDRGTGSNYGYTF
NA | TRBJ1-1 | once | TRBV7-2 | 14 | TGTGCCAGCAGCTTAGGGCGGGAGAACACTGAAGCTTTCTTT | CASSLGRENTEAFF
TRBD1 | TRBJ1-2 | NA | TRBV5-4 | 15 | TGTGCCAGCAGCTTGGGGGGACAGGGGAGCTATGGCTACACCTTC | CASSLGGQGSYGYTF
NA | TRBJ2-3 | NA | TRBV7-2 | 13 | TGTGCCAGCAGCTTAAACGGGCTAGATACGCAGTATTTT | CASSLNGLDTQYF
TRBD1 | TRBJ2-7 | NA | TRBV20-1 | 14 | TGCAGTGCTAGTAAGACAGGGGGCCCCTACGAGCAGTACTTC | CSASKTGGPYEQYF
NA | TRBJ1-6 | NA | TRBV7-9 | 13 | TGTGCCAGCAGCCCCTCAGTAAATTCACCCCTCCACTTT | CASSPSVNSPLHF
TRBD1 | TRBJ2-7 | NA | TRBV30 | 12 | TGTGCCTGGAACAGGGGAAAATACGAGCAGTACTTC | CAWNRGKYEQYF
TRBD1 | TRBJ2-7 | NA | TRBV18 | 17 | TGTGCCACAACCAAACACCGGGTAGGGGGCAAGATTCGGGAGCAGTACTTC | CATTKHRVGGKIREQYF
TRBD2 | TRBJ2-1 | NA | TRBV28 | 14 | TGTGCCAGCAGTTTAAGCGGGAGCTGGAATGAGCAGTTCTTC | CASSLSGSWNEQFF
NA | TRBJ2-7 | NA | TRBV5-1 | 14 | TGCGCCAGCAGCTTGGTGGTTAGTTCCTACGAGCAGTACTTC | CASSLVVSSYEQYF
TRBD1 | TRBJ2-3 | NA | TRBV5-4 | 14 | TGTGCCAGCAGCGCAGACAGGGTCACAGATACGCAGTATTTT | CASSADRVTDTQYF
NA | TRBJ2-5 | NA | TRBV7-2 | 13 | TGTGCCAGCAGCTTAGCCTTAGAAGAGACCCAGTACTTC | CASSLALEETQYF
TRBD2 | TRBJ2-7 | NA | TRBV29-1 | 14 | TGCAGCGTGCGAAGGCCGGGACTAGGAGCCGAGCAGTACTTC | CSVRRPGLGAEQYF
NA | TRBJ1-5 | NA | TRBV12-3/TRBV12-4 | 15 | TGTGCCAGCAGTTTAAGCAGGAAAAAAAATCAGCCCCAGCATTTT | CASSLSRKKNQPQHF
NA | TRBJ1-2 | NA | TRBV28 | 13 | TGTGCCAGCAGGCCCGGCGGGATCTATGGCTACACCTTC | CASRPGGIYGYTF
NA | TRBJ2-2 | NA | TRBV6-5 | 16 | TGTGCCAGCAGTTACTCGTGGGACGGAGTCACCGGGGAGCTGTTTTTT | CASSYSWDGVTGELFF
NA | TRBJ2-5 | NA | TRBV7-9 | 14 | TGTGCCAGCAGCGAAGGACAGCCTCAAGAGACCCAGTACTTC | CASSEGQPQETQYF
NA | TRBJ2-7 | NA | TRBV5-1 | 12 | TGCGCCAGCAGCCCCCCAGGGGACGAGCAGTACTTC | CASSPPGDEQYF
NA | TRBJ2-5 | NA | TRBV7-9 | 13 | TGTGCCAGCAGCTTCCGACAGCAAGAGACCCAGTACTTC | CASSFRQQETQYF
NA | TRBJ2-2 | NA | TRBV12-3/TRBV12-4 | 15 | TGTGCCAGCAGTCCCCAACAGGGTTCCTTCGGGGAGCTGTTTTTT | CASSPQQGSFGELFF
NA | TRBJ1-3 | NA | TRBV6-5 | 15 | TGTGCCAGCAGTCCGACTTTAATGTCTGGAAACACCATATATTTT | CASSPTLMSGNTIYF
TRBD1 | TRBJ2-7 | few | TRBV9 | 15 | TGTGCCAGCAGCGTAACCCCGGGACAGATATACGAGCAGTACTTC | CASSVTPGQIYEQYF
NA | TRBJ1-5 | NA | TRBV3-1 | 15 | TGTGCCAGCAGCAGCCGACAAAATAGCAATCAGCCCCAGCATTTT | CASSSRQNSNQPQHF
TRBD2 | TRBJ2-1 | NA | TRBV9 | 16 | TGTGCCAGCAGTTTTTTAGCGGGGTTCTCCTACAATGAGCAGTTCTTC | CASSFLAGFSYNEQFF
NA | TRBJ2-6 | NA | TRBV7-2 | 18 | TGTGCCAGCAGCCTAAAGCATGTACAGGGTCCTGGGGCCAACGTCCTGACTTTC | CASSLKHVQGPGANVLTF
TRBD2 | TRBJ2-1 | NA | TRBV12-3/TRBV12-4 | 16 | TGTGCCAGCAGGGGAGGGACGGCGAGCTCCTACAATGAGCAGTTCTTC | CASRGGTASSYNEQFF
TRBD2 | TRBJ2-7 | NA | TRBV5-1 | 18 | TGCGCCAGCAGCTTGGCCCCAGCGGGGGGTATCCTCTCCTACGAGCAGTACTTC | CASSLAPAGGILSYEQYF
NA | TRBJ1-1 | once | TRBV3-1 | 15 | TGTGCCAGCAGCCAAGGGACCCGGGAGGGAACTGAAGCTTTCTTT | CASSQGTREGTEAFF